The 24 T cell receptor beta chains below come from one sample, sequenced in a study of cytomegalovirus exposure and HLA in healthy donors. With 60 Vbeta and 13 Jbeta primers, the PCR was carried out. Some clones are missing from TCRdb's copy, which holds only in-frame ones; the method was immunoSEQ multiplex PCR. The sample lists roughly 61,000 clones; around 82% were seen once. Sequenced: PBMCs. The receptor set was obtained from a male donor in good health and CMV-seronegative.

This chain links TRBV4-3 with TRBJ2-7; a possible D gene is TRBD1 (5 bases). V gave up 2 bases and J gave up 0 bases, with 11 bases separating them. Germline CDR1 is LGHNA and CDR2 is YSLEER. The CDR3 is made up of 15 amino acids. The CDR3 sequence is CASSQQGRSSYEQYF. As DNA, the CDR3 is TGCGCCAGCAGCCAACAGGGTAGAAGCTCCTACGAGCAGTACTTC.

CDR3 loop: CASKIVTGPHNEQFF. DNA of the CDR3: TGTGCCAGCAAGATCGTGACAGGGCCCCACAATGAGCAGTTCTTC. This chain connects TRBV27 to TRBJ2-1; 7 bases agree with TRBD1. There are 15 residues in the CDR3. The germline V gene has CDR1 MNHEY and CDR2 SMNVEV (reference sequence). After removal of 7 bases from V and 5 bases from J, the junction contained 11 bases not matched to a gene.

The chain carries TRBV11-3 and TRBJ2-1, with 8 bases aligning to TRBD2. The CDR3 length is 16 residues. CDR1 is SGHNT and CDR2 is YENEEA in the germline V gene. The junction had 10 bases not matched to a gene; V was cut back by 5 bases and J by 4 bases. Written as DNA, the CDR3 is TGTGCCAGCAGCATATCCGCGGGGGGCCAGTACAATGAGCAGTTCTTC. Amino acid sequence: CASSISAGGQYNEQFF.

This clone was counted only a few times. The chain recombines TRBV7-2 with TRBJ2-7; TRBD1 matches at 7 bases. The V and J ends lost 6 bases and 2 bases, in that order; junction bases with no gene match: 1. This CDR3 has 12 amino acids. Germline CDR1 SGHTA, CDR2 FQGNSA. CDR3 DNA sequence: TGTGCCAGCAGAGGACAGGCCTACGAGCAGTACTTC. Its protein is CASRGQAYEQYF.

The rearrangement links TRBV6-5 to TRBJ2-7, with D possibly matching TRBD1 (7 bases). V lost 5 bases and J lost 6, with 17 bases in between. CDR3 length equals 14 residues. The germline V gene has CDR1 MNHEY and CDR2 SVGAGI. The DNA of the CDR3 is TGTGCCAGCAGTACGCACAGGGGAGGCCGCGAGCAGTACTTC. Protein: CASSTHRGGREQYF.

The V call is TRBV6-5, the J call TRBJ1-2; D ambiguous. The V and J ends lost 0 bases and 7 bases respectively, with 12 bases between them. The CDR3 covers 14 residues. The germline V gene encodes CDR1 MNHEY and CDR2 SVGAGI. The CDR3 protein is CASSYSLRAGGYTF. The CDR3 DNA reads TGTGCCAGCAGTTACTCCTTACGCGCGGGTGGCTACACCTTC.

The rearrangement uses TRBV19 and TRBJ1-2; tentatively, D is TRBD1 (6 bases). The CDR3 is made up of 14 amino acids. Germline V gene data show CDR1 as LNHDA and CDR2 as SQIVND (reference sequence). Trimming left V 10 bases short and J 6 bases short, with 21 bases between. The CDR3 sequence is CATAPQGYENGYTF. The CDR3 DNA follows: TGTGCCACCGCACCTCAGGGGTACGAAAATGGCTACACCTTC.

The gene calls are TRBV18 and TRBJ1-2; D gene ambiguous. This CDR3 spans 15 amino acids. Germline V lookup: CDR1 KGHSH, CDR2 LQKENI. The V gene lost 4 bases and the J gene lost 0 bases, with 12 bases spanning the gap. This CDR3 is CASSLDRGTNYGYTF. The CDR3 nucleotides are TGTGCCAGCTCACTAGACCGCGGAACTAACTATGGCTACACCTTC.

The chain carries TRBV21-1 and TRBJ1-5; whether TRBD1, the table's D call, matches the DNA was not checked. TRBV21-1 is a pseudogene. This CDR3 contains 15 residues. The CDR3 protein is CASSKGQFASQPQHF. The CDR3 region has the DNA TGTGCCAGCAGCAAAGGCCAGTTCGCCAGTCAGCCCCAGCATTTT.

This clone was detected only a few times. The genes are TRBV30 and TRBJ1-2; D perhaps matches TRBD1 (6 bases). This CDR3 region has 13 residues. CDR1 and CDR2 (germline): GTSNPN, SVGIG (reference sequence). The V gene lost 5 bases and the J gene lost 6 bases, with 16 bases spanning the gap. The CDR3 DNA sequence: TGTGCCTGGGGCCGGCGGGGGGCGGATGGCTACACCTTC. As protein: CAWGRRGADGYTF.

A single count supports this clone. The J gene is TRBJ2-1, the V gene TRBV4-1, with 11 positions matching TRBD2. Germline assignment: CDR1 MGHRA and CDR2 YSYEKL. This CDR3 contains 16 residues. V lost 4 bases, J lost 2 bases, and 4 bases stayed unmatched. CDR3 nucleotide sequence: TGCGCCAGCAGCCCTAGCGGGGGGCTCACCTACAATGAGCAGTTCTTC. Translating it yields CASSPSGGLTYNEQFF.

The V and J genes are TRBV6-6 and TRBJ1-2, with TRBD1 matching 12 bases. The V gene's germline CDR1 is MNHNY and CDR2 SVGAGI (reference sequence). V was clipped by 2 bases and J by 6 bases; unmatched bases: 7. This CDR3 has 16 residues. CDR3 loop: CASSYQSGQGAHGYTF. Here the CDR3 DNA reads TGTGCCAGCAGTTACCAGTCGGGACAGGGGGCGCATGGCTACACCTTC.

The V gene is TRBV11-2, the J gene TRBJ2-7, with no clear D. Looked up from germline, CDR1 is SGHAT and CDR2 is FQNNGV. CDR3 size: 14 residues. The ends were cut back, 0 bases at V and 3 bases at J, with 9 bases in the middle. The DNA of the CDR3 is TGTGCCAGCAGCTTAGATCTTGGCTTCTACGAGCAGTACTTC. It encodes CASSLDLGFYEQYF.

This clone occurred a few times. The chain couples TRBV7-3 to TRBJ2-2, with D perhaps matching TRBD2 (6 bases). The germline V gene encodes CDR1 SGHTA and CDR2 FQGTGA. The CDR3 totals 12 residues. Trimming shortened V by 8 bases and J by 8 bases, and 12 bases separated the two germline ends. The CDR3 bases are TGTGCCAGCGGCTGGGGGGTAGGGGAGCTGTTTTTT. It is translated as CASGWGVGELFF. The full variable domain, in which reference TRBV7-3 and TRBJ2-2 provide the parts outside the CDR3, is GAGVSQTPSNKVTEKGKYVELRCDPISGHTALYWYRQSLGQGPEFLIYFQGTGAADDSGLPNDRFFAVRPEGSVSTLKIQRTERGDSAVYLCASGWGVGELFFGEGSRLTVL.

J is TRBJ2-3 and V is TRBV5-1, with 12 bases fitting TRBD2. Germline-derived CDR1 and CDR2 are SGHRS and YFSETQ. The CDR3 is 16 residues long. J lost 4 bases, V lost 4 bases, and 7 bases had no gene match. CDR3 sequence reads: CASSLPTSGGADTQYF. CDR3 nucleotides: TGCGCCAGCAGCCTTCCGACTAGCGGGGGCGCAGATACGCAGTATTTT.

The genes are TRBV30 and TRBJ1-3, with D uncertain. V lost 2 bases to trimming and J lost 1 base, with 15 bases between them. Per germline, CDR1 GTSNPN and CDR2 SVGIG (reference sequence). The CDR3 is 16 residues long. The CDR3 bases are TGTGCCTGGAGTATCGGTAATAATTGGTCTGGAAACACCATATATTTT. Residues: CAWSIGNNWSGNTIYF.

The rearrangement joins TRBV5-1 to TRBJ2-3; no reliable D call. The CDR3 extends over 16 amino acids. Trimming removed 4 bases at V and 2 bases at J, with 17 bases between. CDR1 is SGHRS and CDR2 is YFSETQ in the germline V gene. CDR3 bases: TGCGCCAGCAGCCACTCCCGAGGTACCTACACAGATACGCAGTATTTT. Translating gives CASSHSRGTYTDTQYF.

This clone was picked up one time. The chain combines TRBV12-5 with TRBJ1-4; 7 bases fit TRBD1. Germline CDR1 is LGHNT and CDR2 is FRNRAP. The CDR3 runs 20 residues. J gave up 0 bases and V 2 bases, and 15 bases lay outside the gene matches. The CDR3 reads CASGLRTFSGGKATNEKLFF. CDR3 bases: TGTGCTAGTGGTTTGAGAACTTTTTCAGGGGGAAAGGCAACTAATGAAAAACTGTTTTTT.

V usage is TRBV7-2 and J usage is TRBJ1-3; 8 nucleotides line up with TRBD1. V lost 4 bases and J lost 0; bases outside the gene matches: 11. The CDR3 spans 18 residues. Germline CDR1 and CDR2: SGHTA and FQGNSA. CDR3 protein: CASSYSGTGYHSGNTIYF. The CDR3 nucleotides are TGTGCCAGCAGCTACTCGGGGACAGGCTACCACTCTGGAAACACCATATATTTT. Full variable domain (missing parts from reference TRBV7-2 and TRBJ1-3): GAGVSQSPSNKVTEKGKDVELRCDPISGHTALYWYRQSLGQGLEFLIYFQGNSAPDKSGLPSDRFSAERTGGSVSTLTIQRTQQEDSAVYLCASSYSGTGYHSGNTIYFGEGSWLTVV.

This chain uses TRBV7-3 with TRBJ1-1, with 7 bases lining up with TRBD1. The CDR3 loop spans 14 amino acids. Germline-derived CDR1 and CDR2 are SGHTA and FQGTGA. The V gene end was trimmed by 3 bases and the J gene end by 3 bases; junction bases not matched to a gene: 4. CDR3 region: CASSFKGADTEAFF. CDR3 coding DNA: TGTGCCAGCAGCTTTAAGGGGGCGGACACTGAAGCTTTCTTT.

This chain links TRBV27 with TRBJ2-1; 8 positions match TRBD2. The CDR3 consists of 16 residues. Germline V gene data show CDR1 as MNHEY and CDR2 as SMNVEV (reference sequence). J lost 5 bases, V lost 5 bases, and 11 bases had no gene match. The CDR3 region has the DNA TGTGCCAGCAGTACCTCCGGGACTAGGGCAAACAATGAGCAGTTCTTC. This codes for CASSTSGTRANNEQFF.

As for this clone: A junction end diverges from the germline sequence, so it may reflect a read error. The rearrangement links TRBV7-7 to TRBJ2-5, with 11 nucleotides matching TRBD2. Germline V gene sequence: CDR1 SSHAT, CDR2 FNYEAQ (reference sequence). The CDR3 sequence is 15 residues long. The CDR3: CASSRLAGTQETQYF. The CDR3 DNA reads as TGTGCTAGCAGCCGACTAGCGGGGACCCAAGAGACCCAGTACTTC.

This rearrangement joins TRBV4-2 to TRBJ2-1, with 10 nucleotides matching TRBD2. V shed 2 bases and J 6 bases; nucleotides not matched to a gene: 10. The CDR3 extends over 17 amino acids. The germline CDR1 and CDR2 sequences are LGHNA and YNFKEQ. In nucleotides, the CDR3 is TGTGCCAGCAGCCAAATTCGGGGACTAGCGTCAGGCAATGAGCAGTTCTTC. This gives the protein CASSQIRGLASGNEQFF.

The CDR3 sequence is CASTRDRGDTIYF. CDR3 sequence (DNA): TGTGCCAGCACTAGAGACAGGGGAGACACCATATATTTT. The chain combines TRBV6-5 with TRBJ1-3; 8 bases agree with TRBD1. V was pared by 7 bases and J by 8 bases, with 7 bases of the junction left unmatched. In germline, CDR1 is MNHEY, CDR2 SVGAGI. This CDR3 spans 13 amino acids.